This T cell receptor (beta chain) was captured in a study of Ad26.COV2.S vaccination and SARS-CoV-2 variants. The V gene's germline CDR1 is WNHNN and CDR2 SYGVQD (reference sequence). This CDR3 spans 15 amino acids. Germline trimming cut 5 bases from V and 6 bases from J; bases unmatched to any gene: 9. This clone has a handful of counts. The data were produced by immunoSEQ multiplex PCR, yet TCRdb's version contains in-frame clones alone and is incomplete. The profile shows more than 300,000 clones, about 89% of them singletons. As to treatment: roughly 18 received Ad26.COV2.S at low or high dose, single or two shots; 5 received placebo; per-sample allocation not given. Vaccine and placebo recipients were sampled on day 63 after the first injection.

This receptor was taken from a person between 18 and 59 years old who received the Ad26.COV2.S COVID-19 vaccine or a placebo. The starting material was peripheral blood, obtained in a trial of Ad26.COV2.S vaccine versus placebo. The chain combines TRBV10-1 with TRBJ2-7; 11 bases match TRBD2. This CDR3 is CASSQRASGRIEQYF. CDR3 bases: TGCGCCAGCAGTCAACGGGCTAGCGGGAGGATCGAGCAGTACTTC.